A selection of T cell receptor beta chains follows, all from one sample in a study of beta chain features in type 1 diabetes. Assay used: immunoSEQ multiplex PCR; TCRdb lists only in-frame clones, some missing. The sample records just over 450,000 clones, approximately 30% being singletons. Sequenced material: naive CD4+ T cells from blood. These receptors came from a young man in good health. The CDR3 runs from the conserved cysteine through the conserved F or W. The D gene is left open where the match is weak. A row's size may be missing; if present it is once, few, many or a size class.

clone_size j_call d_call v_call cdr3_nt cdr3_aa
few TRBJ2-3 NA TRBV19 TGTGCCAGTAGCAGGTTAGGAGACTCAGATACGCAGTATTTT CASSRLGDSDTQYF
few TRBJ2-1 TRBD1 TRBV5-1 TGCGCCAGCAGCGGTGGACAGGGGGGAACCTCCTACAATGAGCAGTTCTTC CASSGGQGGTSYNEQFF
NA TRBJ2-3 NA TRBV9 TGTGCCAGCAGCGTAGTGCAAGATACGCAGTATTTT CASSVVQDTQYF
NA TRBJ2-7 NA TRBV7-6 TGTGCCAGCAGCTTAGACGGGAAGGGGCAGTACTTC CASSLDGKGQYF
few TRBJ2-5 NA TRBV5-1 TGCGCCAGCAGGGAGACTAGCAGGGGCCAAGAGACCCAGTACTTC CASRETSRGQETQYF
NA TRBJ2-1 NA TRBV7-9 TGTGCCAGCAGCTTACGGGGCCATGAGCAGTTCTTC CASSLRGHEQFF
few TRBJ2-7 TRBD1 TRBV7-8 TGTGCCAGCAGTTCAGGGGGCGGCGAGCAGTACTTC CASSSGGGEQYF
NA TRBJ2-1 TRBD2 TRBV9 TGTGCCAGCGGCCAGCGGGAGGGCAATGAGCAGTTCTTC CASGQREGNEQFF
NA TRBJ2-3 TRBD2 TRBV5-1 TGCGCCAGCAGCTTGCTACTAGCGGGAGAGGCAGATACGCAGTATTTT CASSLLLAGEADTQYF
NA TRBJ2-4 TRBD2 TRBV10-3 TGTGCCATCAGAGTAGCGGGAGAAAACATTCAGTACTTC CAIRVAGENIQYF
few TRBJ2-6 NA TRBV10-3 TGTGCCATTCGGGAATACCCCTCTGGGGCCAACGTCCTGACTTTC CAIREYPSGANVLTF
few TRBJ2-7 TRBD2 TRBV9 TGTGCCAGCAGCGTAGCTCCACTAGCGGGAGACGAGCAGTACTTC CASSVAPLAGDEQYF
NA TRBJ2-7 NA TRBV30 TGTGCCTGGATCGATATTCACGAGCAGTACTTC CAWIDIHEQYF
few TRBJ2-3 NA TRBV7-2 TGTGCCAGCAGCTTTCCGGACAGCGGTGGGTATTTT CASSFPDSGGYF
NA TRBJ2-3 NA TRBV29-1 TGCAGCACCGAAGGGGGTATAAGCACAGATACGCAGTATTTT CSTEGGISTDTQYF
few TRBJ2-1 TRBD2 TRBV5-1 TGCGCCAGCAGCTTGACTAGCGGGACTTACAATGAGCAGTTCTTC CASSLTSGTYNEQFF
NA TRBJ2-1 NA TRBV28 TGTGCCAGCAGTTTCTCGCTGAACAATGAGCAGTTCTTC CASSFSLNNEQFF
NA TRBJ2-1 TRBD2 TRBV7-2 TGTGCCAGCAGCCCCATCACTAGCGCTGGCTACAATGAGCAGTTCTTC CASSPITSAGYNEQFF
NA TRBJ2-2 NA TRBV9 TGTGCCAGCAGCGCTGCCTACGCCGGGGAGCTGTTTTTT CASSAAYAGELFF
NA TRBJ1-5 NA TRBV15 TGTGCCACCAGCAGATTGGGAAATCAGCCCCAGCATTTT CATSRLGNQPQHF
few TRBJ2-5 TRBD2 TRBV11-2 TGTGCCAGCAGCCCTAGAGGTACTAGCGGGACGGAGACCCAGTACTTC CASSPRGTSGTETQYF
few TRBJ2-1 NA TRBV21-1 TGTGCCAGCAGCAAAACTAGCGGGAGGGCCGCTGAGCAGTTCTTC CASSKTSGRAAEQFF
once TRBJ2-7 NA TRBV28 TGTGCCAGCAGTTTACTGGCCGTTCCAGAGCAGTACTTC CASSLLAVPEQYF
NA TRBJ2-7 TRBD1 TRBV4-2 TGTGCCAGCAGCCAAGATCCCGGGACAGCCTACGAGCAGTACTTC CASSQDPGTAYEQYF
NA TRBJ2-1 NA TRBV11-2 TGTGCCAGCAGCTTAGATGTGCTAGCCAATGAGCAGTTCTTC CASSLDVLANEQFF
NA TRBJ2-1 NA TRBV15 TGTGCCACCAGCAGATTTGCGGGAAACAATGAGCAGTTCTTC CATSRFAGNNEQFF
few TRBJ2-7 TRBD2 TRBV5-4 TGTGCCAGCAGCTTGGGACTAGCGGAGGCCTACGAGCAGTACTTC CASSLGLAEAYEQYF
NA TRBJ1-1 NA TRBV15 TGTGCCACCAGCAAGAACACTGAAGCTTTCTTT CATSKNTEAFF
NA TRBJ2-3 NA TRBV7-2 TGTGCCAGCAGCGTAGCGTTGAAGGATACGCAGTATTTT CASSVALKDTQYF
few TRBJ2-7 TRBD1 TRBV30 TGTGCCTACCGGACAGGGGGCCTATTACCCTACGAGCAGTACTTC CAYRTGGLLPYEQYF
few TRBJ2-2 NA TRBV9 TGTGCCAGCAGCGTAGCCGGGAGTGTATCCGGGGAGCTGTTTTTT CASSVAGSVSGELFF
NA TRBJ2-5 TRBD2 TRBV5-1 TGCGCCAGCAGCTTGGCCTCAGCGGGAGGGGAAGAGACCCAGTACTTC CASSLASAGGEETQYF
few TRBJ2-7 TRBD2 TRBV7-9 TGTGCCAGCAGCCCCTCCGGGGGGATCGGCTACGAGCAGTACTTC CASSPSGGIGYEQYF
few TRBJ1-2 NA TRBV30 TGTGCCTGGAGCGGGCAGGGGAGCTATGGCTACACCTTC CAWSGQGSYGYTF
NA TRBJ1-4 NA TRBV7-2 TGTGCCAGCAGCTCCAGGGTTGGCAATGAAAAACTGTTTTTT CASSSRVGNEKLFF
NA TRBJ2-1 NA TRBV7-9 TGTGCCAGCAGCTTAATTCAGGGAACTTACAATGAGCAGTTCTTC CASSLIQGTYNEQFF
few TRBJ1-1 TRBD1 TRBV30 TGTGCCTGGACCCAGGGTGGATTTGCGACAGGGAGGACTGAAGCTTTCTTT CAWTQGGFATGRTEAFF
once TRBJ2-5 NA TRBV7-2 TGTGCCAGCAGTTTCGACTGGCCCCAAGAGACCCAGTACTTC CASSFDWPQETQYF
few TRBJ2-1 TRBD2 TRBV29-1 TGCAGCGTTGAGGTTAGCGGGAGGGCCAGGGTGAATGAGCAGTTCTTC CSVEVSGRARVNEQFF
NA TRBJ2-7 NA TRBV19 TGTGCCAGTAGAGGTCTTCCAGGATCGAGTGAGCAGTACTTC CASRGLPGSSEQYF
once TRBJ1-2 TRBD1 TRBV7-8 TGTGCCAGCAGCTTAGCCGCCAGGGGGCTCGATGGCTACACCTTC CASSLAARGLDGYTF